The T cell receptor (beta chain) under discussion was sequenced for a study of CD4+ T cells in melanoma. In germline, CDR1 is SQVTM, CDR2 ANQGSEA. CDR3 length: 11 amino acids. V lost 0 bases and J 3 bases, leaving 3 bases between the germline ends. TCRdb's table, derived via immunoSEQ multiplex PCR, lists solely in-frame clones and lacks some. The repertoire holds roughly 110,000 clones, with about 90% as singletons. The chain combines TRBV29-1 with TRBJ2-7, with D hard to call. The sample consisted of peripheral blood. The receptor's source is a human donor with melanoma. The CDR3 sequence: CSVEDNYEQYF. CDR3 DNA: TGCAGCGTTGAAGACAACTACGAGCAGTACTTC.